These 30 T cell receptor beta chains share one sample of origin, sequenced in a study of blood T cells in healthy people across ages. It was with a sample-barcoded 5' primer and a J-beta primer mix that a second PCR of roughly 7 to 12 cycles was run. TCRdb re-derived calls from the 5' RACE reads in MiXCR, one entry per CDR3 protein. This sample has roughly 1,500,000 distinct CDR3 sequences, with around 35% found just once. The specimen was blood. The receptors were gathered from a woman aged 30 to 39 in good health.

This clonotype was seen only a few times. The rearrangement uses TRBV20-1 and TRBJ2-7; 7 positions agree with TRBD2. The V gene's germline CDR1 is DFQATT and CDR2 SNEGSKA (reference sequence). There are 15 residues in the CDR3. The trim removed 8 bases at V and 6 bases at J, leaving 19 bases unmatched. This CDR3 reads CSSVAGDYKDGEQYF. The CDR3 DNA sequence: TGCAGTTCGGTCGCGGGAGACTACAAAGATGGCGAGCAGTACTTC.

The table lists this clonotype with a few counts. The chain combines TRBV20-1 with TRBJ2-7; 12 bases match TRBD2. The germline V gene encodes CDR1 DFQATT and CDR2 SNEGSKA (reference sequence). The CDR3 is 15 amino acids. Trimming at V came to 4 bases and at J to 5 bases, leaving 9 bases not matched to a gene. The CDR3 DNA reads TGCAGTGCTATCACCGGGACTAGCGGGCTAGACGAGCAGTACTTC. It is translated as CSAITGTSGLDEQYF.

The table lists this clonotype with many counts. The V gene is TRBV4-1, the J gene TRBJ2-7; TRBD1 matches 7 bases. This CDR3 has 16 amino acids. Germline CDR1 reads MGHRA; CDR2 reads YSYEKL. Unmatched junction bases numbered 8, after V lost 0 bases and J lost 3 bases. CDR3 in DNA: TGCGCCAGCAGCCAAGAAAGGGCAGGGGGTGTCTACGAGCAGTACTTC. Protein product: CASSQERAGGVYEQYF.

This chain uses TRBV6-6 with TRBJ2-7; TRBD1 matches 8 bases. CDR1 is MNHNY and CDR2 is SVGAGI in the germline V gene (reference sequence). J lost 3 bases, V lost 2 bases, and 9 bases had no gene match. This CDR3 region has 16 residues. This CDR3 is CASSYGPGTGVYEQYF. CDR3 DNA sequence: TGTGCCAGCAGTTACGGGCCCGGGACAGGTGTCTACGAGCAGTACTTC.

The J gene is TRBJ2-1, the V gene TRBV6-1, with a tentative D call TRBD2 (5 bases). Germline assignment: CDR1 MNHNS and CDR2 SASEGT. V dropped 9 bases and J dropped 0 bases, with 12 bases sitting between them. The CDR3 is 14 amino acids. The CDR3 DNA reads TGTGCCAGTAATGGCCGGGGCTCCTACAATGAGCAGTTCTTC. Its translation is CASNGRGSYNEQFF.

The sample holds a few counts of this clonotype. The chain joins TRBV3-1 to TRBJ1-2; tentative D call: TRBD1 (6 bases). V lost 6 bases, J lost 7 bases, and 12 bases lay in between. The germline CDR1 and CDR2 sequences are LGHDT and YNNKEL (reference sequence). The CDR3 covers 12 residues. The CDR3 region is CASSGGHGGYTF. CDR3 nucleotides: TGTGCCAGCAGTGGGGGACATGGTGGCTACACCTTC.

The chain joins TRBV27 to TRBJ2-3; 12 bases match TRBD2. This CDR3 is 18 amino acids long. V shed 5 bases, J shed 2 bases, and the junction held 11 bases outside the gene matches. Germline V gives CDR1 MNHEY, CDR2 SMNVEV (reference sequence). In nucleotides, the CDR3 is TGTGCCAGCAGTCTCCGGACTAGCGGGGACTCTTACACAGATACGCAGTATTTT. Translated: CASSLRTSGDSYTDTQYF.

Concerning this clonotype: A junction boundary mismatches the germline segment, possibly from a read error. V usage is TRBV3-1 and J usage is TRBJ2-7, with 8 bases fitting TRBD2. Germline V lookup: CDR1 LGHDT, CDR2 YNNKEL (reference sequence). CDR3 length equals 15 residues. The CDR3 region is CASSRSRGGSYEQDF. The DNA for the CDR3 is TGTGCCAGCAGCCGTAGCCGGGGGGGCTCCTACGAGCAGGACTTC.

V is TRBV10-3 and J is TRBJ2-7; D gene uncertain. CDR3 length equals 11 residues. Between the trimmed V and J ends, which lost 0 bases and 5 bases, there was a span of 2 bases. Germline CDR1 and CDR2: ENHRY and SYGVKD. The CDR3 DNA follows: TGTGCCATCAGTGAGTCAGACGAGCAGTACTTC. Translation gives CAISESDEQYF.

The V call is TRBV6-5, the J call TRBJ1-5; D possibly corresponds to TRBD1 (5 bases). From germline, CDR1 is MNHEY and CDR2 SVGAGI. The V end lost 0 bases, the J end lost 0 bases, and 15 bases lay between the germline ends. The CDR3 is 18 amino acids. For the CDR3, the DNA is TGTGCCAGCAGTTACTCCGGTAGACAGCTATATAGCAATCAGCCCCAGCATTTT. Amino acid sequence: CASSYSGRQLYSNQPQHF.

This clonotype was seen only a few times. The rearrangement uses TRBV15 and TRBJ1-4, with D unresolved. This CDR3 has 15 amino acids. Germline-derived CDR1 and CDR2 are LNHNV and YYDKDF (reference sequence). The V and J ends lost 5 bases and 10 bases respectively, with 20 bases between them. The CDR3, as DNA: TGTGCCACCAGCCCGTCGGACCTAGGAGGTGGAAAACTGTTTTTT. Translating it yields CATSPSDLGGGKLFF.

Comments on this clonotype: With a much larger clone just one base away, this may be a read error. V and J are TRBV20-1 and TRBJ2-5; TRBD2 agrees at 14 bases. Germline loops: CDR1 DFQATT, CDR2 SNEGSKA (reference sequence). The CDR3 consists of 14 residues. The CDR3 DNA follows: TGCAGTGCTACGGGACTAGCGGGGGAAGAGACCCGGTACTTC. Its protein is CSATGLAGEETRYF.

This clonotype was seen only a few times. The rearrangement links TRBV5-5 to TRBJ1-6; D perhaps matches TRBD1 (5 bases). Trimming removed 4 bases at V and 4 bases at J, with 18 bases between. Germline V gives CDR1 SGHKS, CDR2 YYEKEE (reference sequence). The CDR3 spans 17 residues. The CDR3 region is CASSNTAGGVYNSPLHF. The CDR3, as DNA: TGTGCCAGCAGCAACACCGCCGGGGGGGTGTATAATTCACCCCTCCACTTT.

This chain uses TRBV11-2 with TRBJ1-2; TRBD1 is a possible D gene (6 bases). This CDR3 region has 14 residues. Germline V gene data show CDR1 as SGHAT and CDR2 as FQNNGV. V gave up 6 bases and J gave up 4 bases, with 15 bases separating them. CDR3 nucleotides: TGTGCCAGCAGTCGGGGGGCGTTTCCCTATGGCTACACCTTC. Its translation: CASSRGAFPYGYTF.

This clonotype was found a few times. The chain combines TRBV9 with TRBJ1-6; the match to TRBD1 covers 7 bases. This CDR3 region has 16 residues. Germline CDR1 reads SGDLS; CDR2 reads YYNGEE. The J segment lost 6 bases and the V segment lost 2 bases, leaving 8 bases of the junction unmatched. DNA of the CDR3: TGTGCCAGCAGCGTTTCATTTACAGGGGTTAATTCACCCCTCCACTTT. Translating gives CASSVSFTGVNSPLHF.

Ten or more counts support this clonotype. This chain links TRBV11-2 with TRBJ1-4; D unclear. Germline V gene data show CDR1 as SGHAT and CDR2 as FQNNGV. Trimming shortened V by 1 base and J by 6 bases, and 12 bases separated the two germline ends. CDR3 length: 15 amino acids. CDR3 DNA sequence: TGTGCCAGCAGCTTAGGAGGTCAGCGTGATGAAAAACTGTTTTTT. It encodes CASSLGGQRDEKLFF.

There are a few counts of this clonotype. The chain links TRBV20-1 to TRBJ1-5; D gene uncertain. V lost 1 base to trimming and J lost 0 bases, with 13 bases between them. This CDR3 comprises 16 residues. The V gene's germline CDR1 is DFQATT and CDR2 SNEGSKA (reference sequence). DNA for the CDR3: TGCAGTGCTAGAGTTGGAGGTAGATTTAGCAATCAGCCCCAGCATTTT. This encodes CSARVGGRFSNQPQHF.

This clonotype was observed a handful of times. V gene TRBV4-1 combines with J gene TRBJ2-1; 7 bases align to TRBD1. The CDR3 consists of 15 residues. Per the germline V gene, CDR1 is MGHRA and CDR2 is YSYEKL. Trimming at V came to 1 base and at J to 10 bases, leaving 10 bases not matched to a gene. CDR3 DNA sequence: TGCGCCAGCAGCCAAGTCGTGGACAGGAGTTACGAGCAGTTCTTC. Translation gives CASSQVVDRSYEQFF.

A few counts support this clonotype. The genes are TRBV5-4 and TRBJ2-7; 7 bases align to TRBD1. Looked up from germline, CDR1 is SGHNT and CDR2 is YYREEE (reference sequence). This CDR3 is built from 15 residues. Trimming took 4 bases from V and 0 from J; bases not matched to a gene: 7. This CDR3 is CASSGPGQTSYEQYF. CDR3 coding DNA: TGTGCCAGCAGCGGACCGGGACAGACCTCCTACGAGCAGTACTTC.

The chain is built from TRBV9 and TRBJ2-7; D may match TRBD1 or TRBD2 (8 bases each). This CDR3 contains 16 residues. Germline loops: CDR1 SGDLS, CDR2 YYNGEE. Trimming took off 4 bases at V and 5 bases at J, with 22 bases between the two ends. CDR3 in DNA: TGTGCCAGCAGCCCCCGGGGGGGGGACAGGTTGGACGAGCAGTACTTC. It is translated as CASSPRGGDRLDEQYF.

This clonotype appeared many times. The V and J genes are TRBV15 and TRBJ2-2; 8 bases are a match to TRBD1. The CDR3 consists of 14 residues. V shed 5 bases and J 6 bases; nucleotides not matched to a gene: 5. CDR1 and CDR2 from the germline V gene are LNHNV and YYDKDF (reference sequence). In nucleotides, the CDR3 is TGTGCCACCAGCGGCCGACAGGGGTCCGGGGAGCTGTTTTTT. The encoded protein is CATSGRQGSGELFF.

This chain joins TRBV5-1 and TRBJ2-3, with 8 bases that match TRBD1. The CDR3 contains 16 residues. V lost 4 bases and J lost 5; bases outside the gene matches: 12. Germline loops: CDR1 SGHRS, CDR2 YFSETQ. The CDR3 is CASSLGQGGVVDTQYF. In DNA, the CDR3 is TGCGCCAGCAGCCTCGGACAGGGAGGAGTCGTAGATACGCAGTATTTT.

This chain links TRBV12-3 or TRBV12-4 with TRBJ2-3; D may correspond to TRBD1 or TRBD2 (5 bases each). V was shortened by 5 bases and J by 9 bases, with 24 bases between the two germline ends. This CDR3 has 16 amino acids. The CDR3 is CASSHVQAVAGPTQYF. In DNA, the CDR3 is TGTGCCAGCAGTCACGTACAGGCCGTCGCGGGTCCGACGCAGTATTTT.

The chain employs TRBV27 and TRBJ2-7; TRBD1 aligns across 9 bases. This CDR3 has 18 residues. Per the germline V gene, CDR1 is MNHEY and CDR2 is SMNVEV (reference sequence). V shed 9 bases and J 6 bases; nucleotides not matched to a gene: 24. The CDR3: CASRPGTGPPWVGGEQYF. CDR3 bases: TGTGCCAGTCGTCCCGGGACAGGGCCACCCTGGGTGGGAGGCGAGCAGTACTTC.

V usage is TRBV6-5 and J usage is TRBJ1-6; the D is unclear. V was trimmed by 2 bases and J by 7 bases, leaving 6 bases between them. This CDR3 comprises 13 residues. CDR1 and CDR2 (germline): MNHEY, SVGAGI. CDR3 residues: CASSYDGNSPLHF. DNA of the CDR3: TGTGCCAGCAGTTACGACGGGAATTCACCCCTCCACTTT.

This chain links TRBV12-3 or TRBV12-4 with TRBJ2-1; TRBD2 aligns across 13 bases. The junction had 5 bases not matched to a gene; V was cut back by 3 bases and J by 9 bases. This CDR3 comprises 15 residues. For the CDR3, the DNA is TGTGCCAGCAGTTTGTCGACTAGCGGGGGGTCTGAGCAGTTCTTC. The encoded protein is CASSLSTSGGSEQFF.

This chain joins TRBV20-1 and TRBJ2-7; the D call may be TRBD1 or TRBD2 (5 bases each). V was pared by 1 base and J by 4 bases, with 17 bases between. The CDR3 loop spans 15 amino acids. The germline gives CDR1 DFQATT, CDR2 SNEGSKA (reference sequence). This chain's CDR3 is CSARVGPGRSYEQYF. The CDR3 DNA reads as TGCAGTGCTAGAGTGGGACCTGGACGATCGTACGAGCAGTACTTC.

This clonotype was seen a handful of times. V gene TRBV28 combines with J gene TRBJ1-1; D unresolved. CDR3 size: 13 residues. Germline lookup yields CDR1 MDHEN and CDR2 SYDVKM. The germline V and J ends were trimmed by 1 base and 3 bases, with 6 bases remaining between them. CDR3 bases: TGTGCCAGCAGTTTATACGATGACACTGAAGCTTTCTTT. Amino acids: CASSLYDDTEAFF.

The chain joins TRBV6-2 or TRBV6-3 to TRBJ2-3; a possible D gene is TRBD2 (6 bases). The CDR3 sequence is 15 residues long. The germline CDR1 and CDR2 sequences are MNHEY and SVGEGT. Trimming shortened V by 2 bases and J by 1 base, and 10 bases separated the two germline ends. CDR3 bases: TGTGCCAGCAGTTACGGCGGGACGCGCACAGATACGCAGTATTTT. It is translated as CASSYGGTRTDTQYF.

This clonotype has only a few counts. The rearrangement links TRBV25-1 to TRBJ2-4; D assignment may be TRBD1 or TRBD2 (6 bases each). The CDR3 consists of 14 residues. Germline CDR1 is MGHDK and CDR2 is SYGVNS. V shed 4 bases and J shed 7 bases, with 14 bases lying between them. CDR3 loop: CASSAGGGSNIQYF. The CDR3 DNA follows: TGTGCCAGCAGTGCTGGAGGGGGGTCGAACATTCAGTACTTC.